These T cell receptor beta chains were read from a single sample in a study of tumor-infiltrating lymphocytes in oesophageal squamous cell carcinoma. From the PCR reads, TCRdb called clonotypes with MiXCR, one entry per CDR3 protein. This sample has about 12,000 distinct CDR3 sequences, with 50% to 70% found just once. Sequencing used esophageal tumor tissue. Receptors originate from a female donor with esophageal squamous cell carcinoma. Each CDR3 is given with its conserved first and last residue. The D gene is left open where the match is weak. Clone size is shown for a subset of rows, as once, few, many or a class of expanded clone.

TRBD2	NA	TRBJ2-1	TRBV6-1	TGTGCCAGCATACAGGGCGGGGGGATCAATGAGCAGTTCTTC	CASIQGGGINEQFF
NA	NA	TRBJ2-5	TRBV7-8	TGTGCCAGCAGGGTGGGGTTTTATGAGACCCAGTACTTC	CASRVGFYETQYF
TRBD1	NA	TRBJ2-3	TRBV7-6	TGTGCCAGCAGCCCCGGGACAGGGGGTCGGGCAGATACGCAGTATTTT	CASSPGTGGRADTQYF
TRBD1	NA	TRBJ2-3	TRBV6-1	TGTGCCAGCAGGGACAGGGGATTCACAGATACGCAGTATTTT	CASRDRGFTDTQYF
NA	NA	TRBJ2-7	TRBV6-8	TGTGCCAGCATGGGGCATTCCTCCTACGAGCAGTACTTC	CASMGHSSYEQYF
NA	NA	TRBJ2-6	TRBV7-8	NA	CASSLAGQGQFPRAVLRF
NA	NA	TRBJ2-3	TRBV5-1	TGCGCCAGCAGCTTGAGTTCTAGCACAGATACGCAGTATTTT	CASSLSSSTDTQYF
NA	NA	TRBJ2-7	TRBV6-1	TGTGCCAGCAGTGAATTAGGATCGCGGGGCACCCGAACCTACGAGCAGTACTTC	CASSELGSRGTRTYEQYF
TRBD2	few	TRBJ2-3	TRBV7-2	TGTGCCAGCAGCTTATTGGCGGGGGATCTCACAGATACGCAGTATTTT	CASSLLAGDLTDTQYF
TRBD1	NA	TRBJ2-2	TRBV7-3	TGTGCCAGCAGCCCGACCGGGACAGGGGCCCTCGGGGAGCTGTTTTTT	CASSPTGTGALGELFF